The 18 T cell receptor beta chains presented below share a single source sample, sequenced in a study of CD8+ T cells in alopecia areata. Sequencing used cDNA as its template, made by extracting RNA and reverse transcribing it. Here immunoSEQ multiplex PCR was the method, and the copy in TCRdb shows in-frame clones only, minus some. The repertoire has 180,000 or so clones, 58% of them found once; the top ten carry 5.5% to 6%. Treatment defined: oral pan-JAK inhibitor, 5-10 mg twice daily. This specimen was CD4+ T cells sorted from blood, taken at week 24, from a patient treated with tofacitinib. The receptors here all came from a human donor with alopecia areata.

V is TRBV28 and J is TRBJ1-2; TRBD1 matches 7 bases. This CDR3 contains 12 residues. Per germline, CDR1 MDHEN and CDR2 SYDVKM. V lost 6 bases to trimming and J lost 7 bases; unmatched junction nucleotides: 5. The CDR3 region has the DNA TGTGCCAGCAGAACGGGACAGTTTGGCTACACCTTC. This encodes CASRTGQFGYTF.

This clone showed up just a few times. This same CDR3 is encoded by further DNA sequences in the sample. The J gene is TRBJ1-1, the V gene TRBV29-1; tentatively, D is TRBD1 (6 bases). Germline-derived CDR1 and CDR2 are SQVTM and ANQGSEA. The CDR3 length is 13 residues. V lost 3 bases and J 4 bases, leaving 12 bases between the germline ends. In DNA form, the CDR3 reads TGCAGCGTTGATCAGGGGCGGGGCACTGAAGCTTTCTTT. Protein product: CSVDQGRGTEAFF.

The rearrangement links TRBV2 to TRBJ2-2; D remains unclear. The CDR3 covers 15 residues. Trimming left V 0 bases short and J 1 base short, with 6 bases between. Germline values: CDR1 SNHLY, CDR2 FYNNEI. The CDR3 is CASSEALQNTGELFF. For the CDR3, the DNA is TGTGCCAGCAGTGAAGCGCTGCAGAACACCGGGGAGCTGTTTTTT.

CDR3 region: CAKTGRETQYF. DNA of the CDR3: TGTGCCAAGACAGGGCGCGAGACCCAGTACTTC. This chain links TRBV27 with TRBJ2-5; 7 nucleotides line up with TRBD1. The CDR3 loop spans 11 amino acids. J lost 5 bases, V lost 10 bases, and 4 bases had no gene match. Germline CDR1 and CDR2: MNHEY and SMNVEV (reference sequence).

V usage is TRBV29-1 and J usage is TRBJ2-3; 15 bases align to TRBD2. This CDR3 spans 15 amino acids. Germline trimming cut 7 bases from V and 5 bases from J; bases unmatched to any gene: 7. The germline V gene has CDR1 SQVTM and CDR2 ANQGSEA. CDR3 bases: TGCAGCGGAAACCCGGGACTAGCGGGAGGAGATACGCAGTATTTT. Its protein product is CSGNPGLAGGDTQYF.

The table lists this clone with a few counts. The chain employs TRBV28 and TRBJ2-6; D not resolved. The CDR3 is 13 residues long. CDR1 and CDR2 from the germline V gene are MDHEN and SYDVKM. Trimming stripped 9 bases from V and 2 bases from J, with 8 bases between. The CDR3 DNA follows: TGTGCCAGTCAGCGACCTGGGGCCAACGTCCTGACTTTC. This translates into CASQRPGANVLTF.

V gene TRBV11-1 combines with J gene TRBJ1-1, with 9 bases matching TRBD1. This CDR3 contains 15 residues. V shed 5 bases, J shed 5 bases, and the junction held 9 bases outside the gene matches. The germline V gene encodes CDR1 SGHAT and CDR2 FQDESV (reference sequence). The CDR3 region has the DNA TGTGCCAGCAGCCCTAAGACAGGGGGTCTAACTGAAGCTTTCTTT. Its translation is CASSPKTGGLTEAFF.

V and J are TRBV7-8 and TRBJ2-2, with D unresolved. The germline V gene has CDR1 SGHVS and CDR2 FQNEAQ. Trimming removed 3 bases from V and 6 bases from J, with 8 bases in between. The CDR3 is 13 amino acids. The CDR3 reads CASSFDGPGELFF. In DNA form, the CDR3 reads TGTGCCAGCAGCTTCGACGGGCCCGGGGAGCTGTTTTTT.

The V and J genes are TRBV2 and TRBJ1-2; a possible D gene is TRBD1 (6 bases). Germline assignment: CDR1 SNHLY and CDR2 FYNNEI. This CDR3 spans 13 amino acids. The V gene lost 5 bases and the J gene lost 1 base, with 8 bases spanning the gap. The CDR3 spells CASSMDSNYGYTF. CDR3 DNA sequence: TGTGCCAGCAGTATGGACAGTAACTATGGCTACACCTTC.

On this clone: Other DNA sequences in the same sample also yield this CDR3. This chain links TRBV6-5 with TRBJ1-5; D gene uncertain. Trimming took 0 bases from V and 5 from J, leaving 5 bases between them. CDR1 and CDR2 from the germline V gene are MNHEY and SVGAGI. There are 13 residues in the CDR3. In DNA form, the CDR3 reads TGTGCCAGCAGTTACTCGAGGGATCAGCCCCAGCATTTT. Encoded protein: CASSYSRDQPQHF.

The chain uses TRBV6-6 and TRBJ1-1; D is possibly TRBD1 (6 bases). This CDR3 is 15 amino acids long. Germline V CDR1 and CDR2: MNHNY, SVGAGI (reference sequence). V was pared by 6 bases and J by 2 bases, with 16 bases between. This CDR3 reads CASSGSRTENTEAFF. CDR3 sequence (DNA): TGTGCCAGCAGCGGCTCTCGGACAGAAAACACTGAAGCTTTCTTT.

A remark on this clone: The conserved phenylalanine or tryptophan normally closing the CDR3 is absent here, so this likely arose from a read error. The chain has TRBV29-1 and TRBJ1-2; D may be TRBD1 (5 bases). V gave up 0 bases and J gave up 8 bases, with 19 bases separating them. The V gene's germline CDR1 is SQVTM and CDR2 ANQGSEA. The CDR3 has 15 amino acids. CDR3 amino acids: CSVEDRGGPAGGYTS. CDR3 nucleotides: TGCAGCGTTGAAGATCGGGGCGGGCCGGCTGGGGGCTACACCTCC.

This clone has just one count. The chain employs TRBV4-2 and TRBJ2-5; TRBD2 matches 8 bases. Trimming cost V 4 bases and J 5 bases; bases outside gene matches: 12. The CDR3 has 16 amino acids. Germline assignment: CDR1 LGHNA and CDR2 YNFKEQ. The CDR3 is CASSRAAGGHDETQYF. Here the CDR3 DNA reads TGTGCCAGCAGCCGCGCCGCGGGGGGTCATGACGAGACCCAGTACTTC.

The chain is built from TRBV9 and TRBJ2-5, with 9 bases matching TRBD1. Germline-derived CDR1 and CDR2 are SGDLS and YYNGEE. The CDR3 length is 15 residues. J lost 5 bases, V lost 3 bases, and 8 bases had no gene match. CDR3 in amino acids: CASSGRQGVGETQYF. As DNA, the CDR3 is TGTGCCAGCAGCGGCCGACAGGGGGTTGGGGAGACCCAGTACTTC. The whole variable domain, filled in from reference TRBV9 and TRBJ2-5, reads DSGVTQTPKHLITATGQRVTLRCSPRSGDLSVYWYQQSLDQGLQFLIQYYNGEERAKGNILERFSAQQFPDLHSELNLSSLELGDSALYFCASSGRQGVGETQYFGPGTRLLVL.

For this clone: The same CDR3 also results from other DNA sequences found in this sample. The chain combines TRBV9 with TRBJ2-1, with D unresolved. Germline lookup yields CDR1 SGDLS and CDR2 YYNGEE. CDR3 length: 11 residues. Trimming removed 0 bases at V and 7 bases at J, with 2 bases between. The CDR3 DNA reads TGTGCCAGCAGCGTAGAGAATGAGCAGTTCTTC. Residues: CASSVENEQFF.

This CDR3 is CASSYSLAGSYEQYF. CDR3 nucleotide sequence: TGTGCCAGCAGTTACTCCCTAGCGGGGTCCTACGAGCAGTACTTC. The chain couples TRBV6-5 to TRBJ2-7, with 9 bases identical to TRBD2. The germline CDR1 and CDR2 sequences are MNHEY and SVGAGI. Unmatched junction bases numbered 1, after V lost 0 bases and J lost 1 base. The CDR3 covers 15 residues.

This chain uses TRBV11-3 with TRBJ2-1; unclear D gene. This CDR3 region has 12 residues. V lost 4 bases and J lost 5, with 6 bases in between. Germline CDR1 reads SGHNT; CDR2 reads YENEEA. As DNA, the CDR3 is TGTGCCAGCAGCTATGGCAACAATGAGCAGTTCTTC. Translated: CASSYGNNEQFF. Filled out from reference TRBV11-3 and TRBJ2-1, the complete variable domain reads EAGVVQSPRYKIIEKKQPVAFWCNPISGHNTLYWYLQNLGQGPELLIRYENEEAVDDSQLPKDRFSAERLKGVDSTLKIQPAELGDSAVYLCASSYGNNEQFFGPGTRLTVL.

CDR3 bases: TGTGCCAGCAGTGAAGGGACAGGAGGCTACACCTTC. Protein sequence: CASSEGTGGYTF. This chain uses TRBV25-1 with TRBJ1-2; 8 nucleotides line up with TRBD1. Germline CDR1 is MGHDK and CDR2 is SYGVNS. The CDR3 consists of 12 residues. Trimming took 2 bases from V and 8 from J; bases not matched to a gene: 1.